One sample yielded the 27 T cell receptor beta chains listed below, sequenced in a study of post-analysis software for immune sequencing data. Findings and caveats of the study: TRBV5-6, TRBV5-1 and TRBV20-1 were among four or five TRBV segments more frequent in patients than controls.

These TCRs are of unknown antigen specificity. Libraries were made from TCR beta cDNA, and they carried unique molecular identifiers. One entry per CDR3 protein results from TCRdb running MiXCR on the PCR reads. Here the sample spans over 300,000 distinct CDR3 sequences, roughly 30% being singletons. The sequenced sample consisted of blood. These receptors all come from a girl between 10 and 17 years old with multiple sclerosis.

The chain has TRBV6-5 and TRBJ2-2, with 9 positions matching TRBD1. Germline CDR1 MNHEY, CDR2 SVGAGI. Trimming at V came to 4 bases and at J to 0 bases, leaving 6 bases not matched to a gene. CDR3 length equals 17 residues. The CDR3: CASSSGTGMSNTGELFF. CDR3 DNA: TGTGCCAGCAGTTCCGGGACAGGGATGTCGAACACCGGGGAGCTGTTTTTT.

J is TRBJ2-7 and V is TRBV27; TRBD1 aligns across 7 bases. CDR3 size: 13 residues. Germline lookup yields CDR1 MNHEY and CDR2 SMNVEV (reference sequence). V gave up 4 bases and J gave up 8 bases; unmatched junction bases: 8. The CDR3 coding sequence is TGTGCCAGCAGTTCAGGACAGGCAAATAAGCAGTACTTC. It specifies CASSSGQANKQYF.

This clonotype occurred once. The chain combines TRBV19 with TRBJ1-2, with no clear D. The germline CDR1 and CDR2 sequences are LNHDA and SQIVND (reference sequence). With 2 bases removed from V and 2 bases from J, the gap between germline ends came to 24 bases. The CDR3 sequence is 19 residues long. The CDR3 sequence: CASSIRNPGSQTSNYGYTF. The CDR3 region has the DNA TGTGCCAGTAGTATAAGAAATCCCGGGTCCCAAACCAGCAACTATGGCTACACCTTC.

This clonotype was recorded a few times. The rearrangement joins TRBV6-5 to TRBJ2-4, with 8 bases identical to TRBD1. CDR3 length equals 17 residues. CDR1 MNHEY and CDR2 SVGAGI come from the germline V gene. V trimming: 4 bases; J trimming: 0 bases; junction bases outside the gene matches: 8. CDR3: CASSSGQGPLAKNIQYF. CDR3 nucleotides: TGTGCCAGCAGTTCCGGACAGGGACCCTTAGCCAAAAACATTCAGTACTTC.

V and J are TRBV19 and TRBJ2-1, with 12 bases fitting TRBD2. Germline-derived CDR1 and CDR2 are LNHDA and SQIVND (reference sequence). V shed 1 base, J shed 10 bases, and the junction held 5 bases outside the gene matches. CDR3 length equals 15 residues. The CDR3: CASSIVEGTSGEQFF. The CDR3 region has the DNA TGTGCCAGTAGTATAGTGGAAGGGACTAGCGGGGAGCAGTTCTTC. The full variable domain, completed using reference TRBV19 and TRBJ2-1, is DGGITQSPKYLFRKEGQNVTLSCEQNLNHDAMYWYRQDPGQGLRLIYYSQIVNDFQKGDIAEGYSVSREKKESFPLTVTSAQKNPTAFYLCASSIVEGTSGEQFFGPGTRLTVL.

The chain is built from TRBV7-9 and TRBJ2-5; maybe TRBD2 (6 bases). Trimming pared 6 bases from V and 0 bases from J, leaving 8 bases between. Germline V gene sequence: CDR1 SEHNR, CDR2 FQNEAQ (reference sequence). The CDR3 consists of 13 residues. CDR3 nucleotide sequence: TGTGCCAGCAGGGCGGGACACCAAGAGACCCAGTACTTC. As protein: CASRAGHQETQYF. Drawing the rest from reference TRBV7-9 and TRBJ2-5, the complete variable domain is DTGVSQNPRHKITKRGQNVTFRCDPISEHNRLYWYRQTLGQGPEFLTYFQNEAQLEKSRLLSDRFSAERPKGSFSTLEIQRTEQGDSAMYLCASRAGHQETQYFGPGTRLLVL.

This clonotype has only a few counts. The chain has TRBV7-6 and TRBJ2-5, with D possibly matching TRBD2 (5 bases). CDR1 and CDR2 (germline): SGHVS, FNYEAQ. The V end was cut by 5 bases, the J end by 11 bases, with 15 bases between. The CDR3 sequence is 12 residues long. Here the CDR3 reads CASSLNDGEQYF. The CDR3 DNA sequence: TGTGCCAGCAGCCTAAATGACGGGGAGCAGTACTTC.

This clonotype was counted a few times. The rearrangement uses TRBV20-1 and TRBJ2-1; TRBD2 agrees at 9 bases. V was clipped by 5 bases and J by 2 bases; unmatched bases: 7. In germline, CDR1 is DFQATT, CDR2 SNEGSKA (reference sequence). CDR3 length: 15 residues. The CDR3 bases are TGCAGTGCTCCCAGGGGCGGGGGGGCCTACAATGAGCAGTTCTTC. Its translation: CSAPRGGGAYNEQFF.

This chain links TRBV7-9 with TRBJ2-1, with a weak D call TRBD2 (6 bases). The CDR3 consists of 16 residues. Germline V gene data show CDR1 as SEHNR and CDR2 as FQNEAQ (reference sequence). The V gene lost 2 bases and the J gene lost 2 bases, with 13 bases spanning the gap. The DNA of the CDR3 is TGTGCCAGCAGCTTAACGGGACTTGAGACCTACAATGAGCAGTTCTTC. Its protein product is CASSLTGLETYNEQFF.

As regards this clonotype: A junction boundary mismatches the germline segment, possibly from a read error. The V call is TRBV12-3 or TRBV12-4, the J call TRBJ1-1, with 8 nucleotides matching TRBD1. The CDR3 is 16 amino acids. CDR3 nucleotides: TGTGCCAGCGGTTTGGGGAGCGGGACAGGCGGTACTGAAGCTTTCTTT. Its translation is CASGLGSGTGGTEAFF.

This chain uses TRBV28 with TRBJ2-5; D not resolved. V was clipped by 5 bases and J by 0 bases, with 7 bases between them. Germline CDR1 is MDHEN and CDR2 is SYDVKM. CDR3 length: 13 amino acids. This CDR3 reads CASSGEDQETQYF. In DNA, the CDR3 is TGTGCCAGCAGTGGGGAAGACCAAGAGACCCAGTACTTC. Filled out from reference TRBV28 and TRBJ2-5, the complete variable domain reads DVKVTQSSRYLVKRTGEKVFLECVQDMDHENMFWYRQDPGLGLRLIYFSYDVKMKEKGDIPEGYSVSREKKERFSLILESASTNQTSMYLCASSGEDQETQYFGPGTRLLVL.

CDR3 residues: CAGGRAGELFF. CDR3 DNA: TGTGCCGGAGGTAGGGCCGGGGAGCTGTTTTTT. The genes are TRBV11-2 and TRBJ2-2, with TRBD2 as a possible D gene (5 bases). The V gene's germline CDR1 is SGHAT and CDR2 FQNNGV. V was pared by 11 bases and J by 6 bases, with 10 bases between. The CDR3 extends over 11 amino acids.

A few counts support this clonotype. The V gene is TRBV12-3 or TRBV12-4, the J gene TRBJ1-2; D may be TRBD1 (5 bases). Trimming stripped 3 bases from V and 4 bases from J, with 9 bases between. This CDR3 comprises 13 residues. DNA for the CDR3: TGTGCCAGCAGTTTTGGGGCAGTCTATGGCTACACCTTC. Translated, it gives CASSFGAVYGYTF.

This clonotype was counted only a few times. The chain joins TRBV6-6 to TRBJ1-4; the match to TRBD1 covers 7 bases. J gave up 4 bases and V 8 bases, and 7 bases lay outside the gene matches. The CDR3 has 14 residues. Looked up from germline, CDR1 is MNHNY and CDR2 is SVGAGI (reference sequence). Here the CDR3 DNA reads TGTGCCAGCCGTCCGGGACAGATTAATGAAAAACTGTTTTTT. It yields the protein CASRPGQINEKLFF.

The chain has TRBV15 and TRBJ2-1, with 7 bases that match TRBD1. From germline, CDR1 is LNHNV and CDR2 YYDKDF (reference sequence). The CDR3 covers 12 residues. Trimming removed 1 base from V and 12 bases from J; junction bases left unmatched: 3. Here the CDR3 DNA reads TGTGCCACCAGCAGAGCAGGGGGTGGGCAGTTCTTC. Translation: CATSRAGGGQFF.

This clonotype showed up just a few times. The chain employs TRBV24-1 and TRBJ2-3; no clear D gene. CDR1 is KGHDR, CDR2 SFDVKD, per germline. The CDR3 spans 14 residues. Trimming left V 5 bases short and J 0 bases short, with 8 bases between. As DNA, the CDR3 is TGTGCCACCAGTGTTGGAATTAGCACAGATACGCAGTATTTT. This encodes CATSVGISTDTQYF.

This clonotype was observed at least ten times. The CDR3 bases are TGTGCCAGCAGTCTGGGGCGAGATACGCAGTATTTT. Its protein product is CASSLGRDTQYF. V usage is TRBV12-3 or TRBV12-4 and J usage is TRBJ2-3; possibly TRBD1 for D (5 bases). V was trimmed by 5 bases and J by 5 bases, leaving 8 bases between them. This CDR3 contains 12 residues.

This rearrangement joins TRBV11-2 to TRBJ1-2; D perhaps matches TRBD1 (6 bases). Trimming took 4 bases from V and 1 from J, leaving 13 bases between them. This CDR3 is 15 amino acids long. Germline lookup yields CDR1 SGHAT and CDR2 FQNNGV. The CDR3 DNA sequence: TGTGCCAGCAGCTACACAGGGACAATTAACTATGGCTACACCTTC. Amino acids: CASSYTGTINYGYTF.

The J gene is TRBJ2-6, the V gene TRBV7-2; tentatively, D is TRBD1 (5 bases). Germline CDR1 and CDR2: SGHTA and FQGNSA. This CDR3 region has 15 residues. The germline V and J ends were trimmed by 3 bases and 2 bases, with 8 bases remaining between them. CDR3 in amino acids: CASSFDSPGANVLTF. In DNA, the CDR3 is TGTGCCAGCAGCTTCGACAGCCCTGGGGCCAACGTCCTGACTTTC.

This clonotype has more than one count but fewer than ten. The CDR3 DNA reads TGTGCCAGCAGTTTAAACGTCGGGCAGCACCCCTACGAGCAGTACTTC. It yields the protein CASSLNVGQHPYEQYF. The V gene is TRBV12-3 or TRBV12-4, the J gene TRBJ2-7, with D uncertain. The CDR3 is 16 amino acids. V was cut by 2 bases and J by 2 bases, with 16 bases left in between.

The sample holds a few counts of this clonotype. CDR3 amino acids: CASSQDPLAWRNEQFF. CDR3 DNA: TGCGCCAGCAGCCAAGACCCGCTAGCCTGGAGAAATGAGCAGTTCTTC. The chain employs TRBV4-3 and TRBJ2-1; D perhaps matches TRBD2 (5 bases). Per germline, CDR1 LGHNA and CDR2 YSLEER. Trimming left V 0 bases short and J 7 bases short, with 16 bases between. The CDR3 contains 16 residues.

This clonotype was detected a few times. This chain joins TRBV20-1 and TRBJ2-7; 7 nucleotides match TRBD1. Germline V lookup: CDR1 DFQATT, CDR2 SNEGSKA (reference sequence). V lost 0 bases and J lost 4; bases outside the gene matches: 9. The CDR3 is 15 amino acids. CDR3 amino acids: CSARERGQLGYEQYF. In DNA, the CDR3 is TGCAGTGCTAGAGAAAGGGGACAGCTCGGGTACGAGCAGTACTTC.

The J gene is TRBJ2-5, the V gene TRBV5-6; D not resolved. The J call may not be correct, given that the DNA end is closer to TRBJ2-7. Germline CDR1 is SGHDT and CDR2 is YYEEEE. This CDR3 is built from 12 residues. The CDR3 sequence: CASSSGSVEQYF. The CDR3 nucleotides are TGTGCCAGCAGCTCCGGATCGGTCGAGCAGTACTTC.

This clonotype appeared a few times. The chain employs TRBV20-1 and TRBJ1-6, with a possible D match to TRBD1 (5 bases). The length of the CDR3 is 13 residues. V lost 3 bases and J 7 bases, leaving 10 bases between the germline ends. Per the germline V gene, CDR1 is DFQATT and CDR2 is SNEGSKA (reference sequence). CDR3 residues: CSARGTDNSPLHF. Written as DNA, the CDR3 is TGCAGTGCTAGGGGGACCGACAATTCACCCCTCCACTTT.

A remark on this clonotype: An end of the junction differs from the germline gene, which may be a read error. The chain carries TRBV4-3 and TRBJ1-2, with unresolved D. CDR1 and CDR2 (germline): LGHNA, YSLEER. The CDR3 is 14 amino acids. The CDR3 bases are TGCGCCAGCAGCCAAGACTTCCAGGCCTATGGCTGCACCTTC. This translates into CASSQDFQAYGCTF.

This clonotype was found many times. V gene TRBV29-1 combines with J gene TRBJ2-7, with D unresolved. CDR1 SQVTM and CDR2 ANQGSEA come from the germline V gene. V lost 6 bases and J 3 bases, leaving 6 bases between the germline ends. The CDR3 has 10 amino acids. CDR3 nucleotides: TGCAGCGTCGCAGACTACGAGCAGTACTTC. Translating gives CSVADYEQYF.

As to this clonotype: One end of the junction does not line up with germline, which may come from a read error. This chain joins TRBV5-1 and TRBJ1-2; possibly TRBD1 for D (5 bases). CDR3 length: 12 amino acids. Germline CDR1 and CDR2: SGHRS and YFSETQ. CDR3 region: CASSFDRYGCTF. The CDR3 bases are TGCGCCAGCAGCTTTGACAGATATGGCTGCACCTTC.